Listed below are T cell receptor beta chains from one sample, sequenced in a study of CD8 T cells in Susac syndrome. TCRdb recomputed calls from the immunoSEQ multiplex PCR reads with MiXCR, one row per CDR3 protein. In the table there are roughly 250,000 distinct CDR3 sequences, about 96% of which are singletons. The source material was CD4+ T cells from PBMCs. The receptors come from a human donor with Susac syndrome. Each CDR3 is given with its conserved first and last residue. The D gene is left open where the match is weak. Size tells how often a clone was seen (once, few, many) or the class of an expanded clone, and some rows leave it out.

cdr3_nt: TGTGCCAGCAGCCCCGAGAACACTGAAGCTTTCTTT; cdr3_aa: CASSPENTEAFF; clone_size: few; v_call: TRBV11-2; d_call: -; j_call: TRBJ1-1
cdr3_nt: TGTGCCAGCAGTTTATCGGTATTGAACCGTGGGGGAGAGACCCAGTACTTC; cdr3_aa: CASSLSVLNRGGETQYF; clone_size: -; v_call: TRBV27; d_call: -; j_call: TRBJ2-5
cdr3_nt: TGTGCCACCGAGAGCTCTGGGGCCAACGTCCTGACTTTC; cdr3_aa: CATESSGANVLTF; clone_size: -; v_call: TRBV11-2; d_call: -; j_call: TRBJ2-6
cdr3_nt: TGTGCCAGCAGCAACCGGGCGGGTGAGCCGGGCCGGACCGGGGAGCTGTTTTTT; cdr3_aa: CASSNRAGEPGRTGELFF; clone_size: -; v_call: TRBV9; d_call: -; j_call: TRBJ2-2
cdr3_nt: TGTGCCACCAGCAGACAGACAACGACTAACTATGGCTACACCTTC; cdr3_aa: CATSRQTTTNYGYTF; clone_size: -; v_call: TRBV15; d_call: -; j_call: TRBJ1-2
cdr3_nt: TGCGCCAGCTTCGAGGACTGCAATCAGCCCCAGCATTTT; cdr3_aa: CASFEDCNQPQHF; clone_size: -; v_call: TRBV23-1; d_call: -; j_call: TRBJ1-5
cdr3_nt: TGTGCCAGCAGCCAAGCAGGGATAGCTTTCTTT; cdr3_aa: CASSQAGIAFF; clone_size: -; v_call: TRBV14; d_call: -; j_call: TRBJ1-1
cdr3_nt: TGTGCCACCAGTGACCGGCTGGGCCCCGAGGAGACCCAGTACTTC; cdr3_aa: CATSDRLGPEETQYF; clone_size: -; v_call: TRBV24-1; d_call: -; j_call: TRBJ2-5
cdr3_nt: TGCAGCGTTGAAGAATGGGACACAGATACGCAGTATTTT; cdr3_aa: CSVEEWDTDTQYF; clone_size: -; v_call: TRBV29-1; d_call: -; j_call: TRBJ2-3
cdr3_nt: TGTGCCAGCAGGGAACAGGGGGCGAAGAACTATGGCTACACCTTC; cdr3_aa: CASREQGAKNYGYTF; clone_size: -; v_call: TRBV28; d_call: TRBD1; j_call: TRBJ1-2
cdr3_nt: TGTGCCAGCAGCAAAGAAGGGCCGAACACTGAAGCTTTCTTT; cdr3_aa: CASSKEGPNTEAFF; clone_size: -; v_call: TRBV21-1; d_call: -; j_call: TRBJ1-1
cdr3_nt: TGTGCCAGTAGTATGATACAGACCATGGGCTCTGGGGCCAACGTCCTGACTTTC; cdr3_aa: CASSMIQTMGSGANVLTF; clone_size: -; v_call: TRBV19; d_call: -; j_call: TRBJ2-6
cdr3_nt: TGTGCCAGCAGCTTTGTGGGGAGGAACCCAGATACGCAGTATTTT; cdr3_aa: CASSFVGRNPDTQYF; clone_size: -; v_call: TRBV5-4; d_call: -; j_call: TRBJ2-3
cdr3_nt: TGTGCCAGCTCACCAGAGGCGCATGAGCAGTTCTTC; cdr3_aa: CASSPEAHEQFF; clone_size: -; v_call: TRBV18; d_call: -; j_call: TRBJ2-1
cdr3_nt: TGTGCTAGTGAAAAAATCTTAGGCACCATATATTTT; cdr3_aa: CASEKILGTIYF; clone_size: -; v_call: TRBV12-5; d_call: -; j_call: TRBJ1-3
cdr3_nt: TGCAGTGCTATACTGCCGGGGGGAGAGACCCAGTACTTC; cdr3_aa: CSAILPGGETQYF; clone_size: -; v_call: TRBV20-1; d_call: TRBD2; j_call: TRBJ2-5
cdr3_nt: TGTGCCAGCAGCGGGACTAGCGCCTCCTACAATGAGCAGTTCTTC; cdr3_aa: CASSGTSASYNEQFF; clone_size: -; v_call: TRBV9; d_call: TRBD2; j_call: TRBJ2-1
cdr3_nt: TGTGCCAGCAGCTCGGAGGTTCCCGGGGAGGATACGCAGTATTTT; cdr3_aa: CASSSEVPGEDTQYF; clone_size: -; v_call: TRBV6-1; d_call: -; j_call: TRBJ2-3
cdr3_nt: TGTGCCAGCAGTCGAAACTCGGGGCTGGAGACCCAGTACTTC; cdr3_aa: CASSRNSGLETQYF; clone_size: -; v_call: TRBV2; d_call: -; j_call: TRBJ2-5
cdr3_nt: TGTGCCAGCAGTTTAGGCGTTGGGGTTTCCCGGCAGCCCCAGCATTTT; cdr3_aa: CASSLGVGVSRQPQHF; clone_size: -; v_call: TRBV28; d_call: -; j_call: TRBJ1-5
cdr3_nt: TGTGCCAGCCATCTAGCTCCCACCACAGATACGCAGTATTTT; cdr3_aa: CASHLAPTTDTQYF; clone_size: -; v_call: TRBV9; d_call: -; j_call: TRBJ2-3
cdr3_nt: TGCGCCAGCACGGGAGGGGGAGTCAACACCGGGGAGCTGTTTTTT; cdr3_aa: CASTGGGVNTGELFF; clone_size: -; v_call: TRBV5-1; d_call: TRBD2; j_call: TRBJ2-2
cdr3_nt: TGTGCCAGCAGCTTGGGAGGGGGCCCCAATCAGCCCCAGCATTTT; cdr3_aa: CASSLGGGPNQPQHF; clone_size: -; v_call: TRBV5-6; d_call: TRBD1; j_call: TRBJ1-5
cdr3_nt: TGTGCCAGCAGTTACCAACTAGCGGGAGTAGGAGAGCAGTTCTTC; cdr3_aa: CASSYQLAGVGEQFF; clone_size: once; v_call: TRBV6-5; d_call: TRBD2; j_call: TRBJ2-1
cdr3_nt: TGTGCCAGCAGCTTAGCTTCAAGGAATTCGAATCAGCCCCAGCATTTT; cdr3_aa: CASSLASRNSNQPQHF; clone_size: -; v_call: TRBV7-8; d_call: -; j_call: TRBJ1-5
cdr3_nt: TGTGCCAGCAGTCGACCGGGACTAGCCACAGATACGCAGTATTTT; cdr3_aa: CASSRPGLATDTQYF; clone_size: -; v_call: TRBV7-9; d_call: TRBD2; j_call: TRBJ2-3
cdr3_nt: TGTGCCAGCAGTTCCCCGTTCACCTTC; cdr3_aa: CASSSPFTF; clone_size: -; v_call: TRBV12-3/TRBV12-4; d_call: -; j_call: TRBJ1-2
cdr3_nt: TGTGCCAGCAGCCCCCCCGGGACTAGCGGCTACGAGCAGTACTTC; cdr3_aa: CASSPPGTSGYEQYF; clone_size: -; v_call: TRBV4-2; d_call: TRBD2; j_call: TRBJ2-7
cdr3_nt: TGCGCCAGCAGCCAAGTTACTAGCGGGAGCCGGGAGACCCAGTACTTC; cdr3_aa: CASSQVTSGSRETQYF; clone_size: once; v_call: TRBV4-1; d_call: TRBD2; j_call: TRBJ2-5
cdr3_nt: TGTGCCAGCATCCCTACCCCGAATGAGCAGTTCTTC; cdr3_aa: CASIPTPNEQFF; clone_size: -; v_call: TRBV7-2; d_call: -; j_call: TRBJ2-1
cdr3_nt: TGTGCCAGCATCGTGGCAGGGGGCATCACAGATACGCAGTATTTT; cdr3_aa: CASIVAGGITDTQYF; clone_size: -; v_call: TRBV2; d_call: TRBD1; j_call: TRBJ2-3
cdr3_nt: TGCAGTGCTAGGGGACTAGCGGGAGGGCGTCCCACAGATACGCAGTATTTT; cdr3_aa: CSARGLAGGRPTDTQYF; clone_size: -; v_call: TRBV20-1; d_call: TRBD2; j_call: TRBJ2-3
cdr3_nt: TGTGCCAGCAGCTTGGTACAGGGGGCGGCAGAACTGTTTTTT; cdr3_aa: CASSLVQGAAELFF; clone_size: -; v_call: TRBV5-4; d_call: TRBD1; j_call: TRBJ2-2